This T cell receptor (beta chain) was documented in a study of blood T cell repertoires in COVID-19. Study-wide background: T cells, B-cell-depleted T cells, or PBMCs provided the cDNA or gDNA that served as material.

TCRdb's copy holds only in-frame clones and misses some; the assay was immunoSEQ multiplex PCR. Of about 220,000 clones listed, around 82% are singletons. The CDR3 spans 15 residues. The germline V gene has CDR1 LNHNV and CDR2 YYDKDF (reference sequence). The V end lost 0 bases, the J end lost 6 bases, and 15 bases lay between the germline ends. Sequencing input: peripheral blood. The clonotype comes from a woman between 70 and 85 years old with acute or convalescent COVID-19. The J gene is TRBJ2-7, the V gene TRBV15; D is uncertain. CDR3 nucleotide sequence: TGTGCCACCAGCAGAGATCTCACAGCAGAACGCGAGCAGTACGTC. Translated: CATSRDLTAEREQYV.